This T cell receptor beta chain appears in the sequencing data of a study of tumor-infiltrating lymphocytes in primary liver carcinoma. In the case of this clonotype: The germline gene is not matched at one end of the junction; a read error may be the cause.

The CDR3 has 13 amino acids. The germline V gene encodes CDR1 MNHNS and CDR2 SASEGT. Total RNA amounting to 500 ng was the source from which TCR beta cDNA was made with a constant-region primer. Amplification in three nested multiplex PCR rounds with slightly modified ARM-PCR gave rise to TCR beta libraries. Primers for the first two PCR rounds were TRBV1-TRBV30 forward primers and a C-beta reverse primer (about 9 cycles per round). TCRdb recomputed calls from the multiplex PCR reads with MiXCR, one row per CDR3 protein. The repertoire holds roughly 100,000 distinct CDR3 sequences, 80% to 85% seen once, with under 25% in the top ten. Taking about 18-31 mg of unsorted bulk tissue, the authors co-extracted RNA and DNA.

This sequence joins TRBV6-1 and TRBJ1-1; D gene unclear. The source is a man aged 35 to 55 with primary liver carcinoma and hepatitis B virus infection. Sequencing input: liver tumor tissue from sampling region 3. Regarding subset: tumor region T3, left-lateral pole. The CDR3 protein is CTSSDGRNTEAFF. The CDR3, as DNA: TGTACCAGTAGTGATGGTAGGAACACTGAAGCTTTCTTT.